The 8 T cell receptor beta chains listed next were all sequenced from one sample in a study of blood T cells in healthy people across ages. Together with a sample-barcoded 5' primer, a J-beta primer mix was included in a second PCR lasting roughly 6 to 12 cycles. MiXCR, run by TCRdb on the 5' RACE reads, gives a single entry per CDR3 protein. The sample lists about 1.6 million distinct CDR3 sequences, almost 35% occurring once. Sequenced: blood. These receptors were collected from a young woman in good health.

The V call is TRBV12-3 or TRBV12-4, the J call TRBJ2-3; D is undetermined. Trimming pared 6 bases from V and 13 bases from J, leaving 26 bases between. The CDR3 extends over 15 amino acids. CDR3 protein: CASSPTGRRTDMEYF. The CDR3 DNA reads as TGTGCCAGCAGCCCAACCGGCAGGAGAACAGATATGGAGTATTTT.

This clonotype was seen a few times. This sequence joins TRBV10-3 and TRBJ2-5, with 12 nucleotides matching TRBD2. V gave up 6 bases and J gave up 1 base; unmatched junction bases: 21. CDR1 and CDR2 from the germline V gene are ENHRY and SYGVKD. The CDR3 sequence is 21 residues long. CDR3 region: CAISVKEILAGGPWPQETQYF. The CDR3 nucleotides are TGTGCCATCAGCGTTAAAGAGATTCTAGCGGGAGGGCCATGGCCCCAAGAGACCCAGTACTTC.

This chain uses TRBV7-3 with TRBJ1-1, with D possibly being TRBD1 (5 bases). This CDR3 region has 14 residues. V was trimmed by 5 bases and J by 8 bases, leaving 18 bases between them. The germline V gene encodes CDR1 SGHTA and CDR2 FQGTGA. The DNA of the CDR3 is TGTGCCAGCAGCCCCGGGCCCAGGGAAAGCGAAGCTTTCTTT. It codes for CASSPGPRESEAFF.

The chain is built from TRBV24-1 and TRBJ2-1; 9 bases match TRBD2. The V gene end was trimmed by 4 bases and the J gene end by 10 bases; junction bases not matched to a gene: 4. The CDR3 has 13 residues. Germline-derived CDR1 and CDR2 are KGHDR and SFDVKD. The DNA for the CDR3 is TGTGCCACCAGTGACCTAGCGGGACTAGAGCAGTTCTTC. This encodes CATSDLAGLEQFF.

This clonotype was detected many times. The chain carries TRBV28 and TRBJ2-5; D not certain. CDR1 MDHEN and CDR2 SYDVKM come from the germline V gene. The CDR3 is made up of 13 amino acids. The V end lost 4 bases, the J end lost 4 bases, and 10 bases lay between the germline ends. The CDR3 nucleotides read TGTGCCAGCAGTTCCGGCTCGAGAGAGACCCAGTACTTC. Amino acids: CASSSGSRETQYF.

Many counts were recorded for this clonotype. The CDR3 coding sequence is TGTGCCAGCAGCCTACACTCGGGAGGAAGCAATGAGCAGTTCTTC. Its protein product is CASSLHSGGSNEQFF. The chain joins TRBV7-9 to TRBJ2-1; 7 nucleotides match TRBD2. From germline, CDR1 is SEHNR and CDR2 FQNEAQ (reference sequence). The CDR3 totals 15 residues. V trimming: 5 bases; J trimming: 6 bases; junction bases outside the gene matches: 10.

The V gene is TRBV12-3 or TRBV12-4, the J gene TRBJ2-2, with D possibly being TRBD1 or TRBD2 (5 bases each). V dropped 3 bases and J dropped 5 bases, with 13 bases sitting between them. This CDR3 is built from 15 residues. CDR3 protein: CASSFVGPRTGELFF. DNA for the CDR3: TGTGCCAGCAGTTTTGTGGGACCCAGGACCGGGGAGCTGTTTTTT.

Concerning this clonotype: The junction does not match germline at one end; this may be a read error. V is TRBV28 and J is TRBJ2-7; maybe TRBD1 (7 bases). Germline assignment: CDR1 MDHEN and CDR2 SYDVKM. This CDR3 contains 16 residues. Written as DNA, the CDR3 is TGTGCCAGCAGTTTCCGGAGGGGGCTAGAATCCTACGAGCAGTGCTTC. Protein: CASSFRRGLESYEQCF. Supplemented by reference TRBV28 and TRBJ2-7, the full variable domain reads DVKVTQSSRYLVKRTGEKVFLECVQDMDHENMFWYRQDPGLGLRLIYFSYDVKMKEKGDIPEGYSVSREKKERFSLILESASTNQTSMYLCASSFRRGLESYEQCFGPGTRLTVT.